This T cell receptor (beta chain) was recovered during a study of response to subunit inactivated influenza vaccine. Study results and caveats: The study's authors posited that every seasonal influenza vaccination enlists few new T cells.

The sample holds a few counts of this clonotype. Its antigen is as yet unknown. This CDR3 is 17 amino acids long. The germline CDR1 and CDR2 sequences are SGHDN and FVKESK. V lost 1 base and J 8 bases, leaving 21 bases between the germline ends. MiXCR, run by TCRdb on the RT-PCR reads, gives a single entry per CDR3 protein. Of 200,000 to 300,000 distinct CDR3 sequences listed, 12% are singletons. This receptor was obtained from a man over 45 who received an inactivated influenza vaccine. The sequencing here drew on non-naive T cells sorted from PBMCs, taken roughly 15 days before vaccination. This rearrangement joins TRBV14 to TRBJ2-1; D remains unclear. The CDR3 DNA is TGTGCCAGCAGCCAAGTAAGAGGTGGTTGGATAGGCGATGAGCAGTTCTTC. Residues: CASSQVRGGWIGDEQFF.